This T cell receptor (beta chain) originates from a study of blood T cell repertoires in COVID-19. Study information: Specimens from acute and convalescent COVID-19 originated in the United States, Italy and Spain. T cells, B-cell-depleted T cells, or PBMCs provided the cDNA or gDNA that served as material.

CDR3 size: 17 residues. Germline V lookup: CDR1 KGHSH, CDR2 LQKENI. V lost 2 bases and J lost 3; bases outside the gene matches: 12. In the authors' methods: Nucleated cell counts were estimated from reference gene primer amplification. Measured with immunoSEQ multiplex PCR; TCRdb has only the in-frame clones, and not every one. V, J and clone size were drawn from that table, and D and trimming were deduced from the DNA. This table has roughly 90,000 clones, 80% appearing once. The receptor was derived from a woman in her seventies with acute or convalescent COVID-19. The rearrangement links TRBV18 to TRBJ2-7, with TRBD1 matching 8 bases. Sequences were obtained from peripheral blood. CDR3 amino acids: CASSPRAGGAINYEQYF. The CDR3 bases are TGTGCCAGCTCACCAAGGGCAGGGGGCGCGATTAACTACGAGCAGTACTTC.